This TCR beta chain is from a study of cytomegalovirus exposure and HLA in healthy donors (dated by TCRdb to about 2017). In terms of the full investigation: In an earlier analysis of 450 to 750 of the donors, 250 to 350 Gb of sequence data and just under 120 million unique TCR beta sequences from 150 million to 200 million T cells were reported. Approximately 300 gigabases of sequencing data and 70 million to 100 million unique TCR sequences made up an early release that covered 640 HLA-typed donors. Of the 300 to 450 genotyped donors, 70% to 90% were placed in the genetic ancestry cluster associated with self-reported Caucasian donors. The aim of the study was to test whether cataloging public T cell receptors could identify signatures of past pathogen exposure. Using immunosequencing, the study profiled T cell repertoires from roughly 650 subjects and related those repertoires to cytomegalovirus serostatus. Besides the first cohort of 550 to 750 subjects, a separate validation cohort made up of roughly 120 different subjects was used. The study combined high-throughput TCR immunosequencing, statistical association of individual TCRs with disease status, and machine learning to predict cytomegalovirus infection status. A later analysis re-examined previously published TCR beta repertoires from around 670 donors and added high-resolution HLA genotyping to investigate patterns of TCR occurrence. The later analysis used no new phenotypic data to find candidate immune exposures, relying instead on TCR beta sequences and their occurrence across donors. In an earlier analysis of roughly 580 of the donors, high-throughput TCR beta sequencing was used to judge whether each TCR beta V gene segment behaved as functional or pseudogenic. Donor age, sex, ethnicity and CMV serostatus were compiled alongside the repertoire data. Genome-wide SNP genotypes for about 60% of the roughly 670 donors were used in a later genetic analysis, which treated that subset as a discovery cohort. All discovery cohort repertoires had been generated on a single sequencing platform. Class I and class II HLA loci were covered by the typing at four-digit resolution. The number of donors typed differed by locus, with 629-630 for A, B, C, DRB1 and DQB1, around 500 for DQA1, 600 to 610 for DPA1, and over 400 for DPB1. Because of strong linkage in the cohort, roughly five DR-DQ haplotypes were treated as single units for association and clustering. Among 300 to 450 genotyped donors of the cohort, an average of roughly 240,000 unique TCR beta nucleotide sequences were sequenced per donor, roughly 20% of them non-productive. General study outcomes and caveats: A cluster of highly shared sequence variants was judged likely to represent a technical artifact of the sequencing pipeline. A later genetic analysis associated a missense DCLRE1C variant with V-gene and J-gene trimming of TCR beta chains, and an independent cohort replicated the association. Immune exposure information for the cohort was limited to CMV serostatus. In a later analysis, the rate of TCR association differed among HLA loci, with DRB1 alleles having the most associated TCRs and HLA-C alleles having the fewest. Broadly in line with IMGT annotations, most TCR beta V segments showed up in productive rearrangements about 87% or about 30% of the time in an earlier analysis of under 700 of the donors. In this cohort, only TCR beta chains were sequenced, and detectable features were limited by the absence of alpha or paired-chain data. Several of the top co-occurrence clusters appeared to be linked to parvovirus B19, influenza, CMV and Epstein-Barr virus, according to a later analysis. According to the authors, the approach could potentially be generalized to other disease states and immunological phenotypes. In the study, 150 to 200 TCR beta chains were listed as associated with cytomegalovirus. Some IMGT-functional V segments, including TRBV6-2 and TRBV6-3, could not be told apart with the 87-base-pair reads, so those segments were excluded. A further reported finding was that TCR beta sequences accurately predicted the HLA-A and HLA-B alleles for most subjects in the first cohort. In a later analysis, some 17,000 TCR beta sequences were associated with specific HLA alleles at a false discovery rate of 0.05. Presence/absence analyses assumed roughly uniform sequencing depth across donors, an assumption that may not hold. According to a later analysis, most CMV-associated TCR beta chains appeared to be HLA-restricted, and the HLA associations seemed to be driven largely by CMV exposure. Correlated functional status among segregating V segments might reflect linkage disequilibrium, but an unknown experimental factor could not be ruled out. In vitro tests confirmed that a few of the cytomegalovirus-associated TCR beta chains recognize cytomegalovirus antigens. Because counts were too low, roughly 17 rarely observed V segments, including chromosome 9 orphons, were left out of the earlier analysis of approximately 580 of the donors. The classifier was reported to diagnose cytomegalovirus status with high specificity and sensitivity in both the original and validation cohorts. Compared with the roughly 700-donor mean, donors in an Asian-associated ancestry cluster had fewer N-insertions in productive TCRs, according to a later genetic analysis. While some public TCRs were present in many individuals, most TCR sequences turned up only very rarely across donors. Because HLA typing was unavailable for some donors at each locus, only the typed subset was used in association tests. In a later analysis, HLA-associated TCR beta chains were found to be more clonally expanded and to have lower generation probabilities than equally common non-associated chains. Assigning TCR associations to individual alleles was difficult when HLA alleles, especially DR and DQ, strongly co-occurred.

The library was generated by the immunoSEQ multiplex PCR assay. A mixture of 60 forward primers for TCR Vbeta segments and 13 reverse primers for TCR Jbeta segments was used in the multiplex PCR. Amplification of the CDR3 region of rearranged TCR beta genes was performed with a multiplex PCR assay on genomic DNA. The amplified TCR beta libraries were sequenced on the Illumina HiSeq System as 87-base-pair reads. In the authors' own workflow: Across the 600 to 700 repertoires, a later analysis counted 75 million to 90 million unique TCR beta chains, roughly 11 million of which were shared by at least two donors. A nearest-neighbor algorithm error-corrected the raw reads and collapsed the reads into unique sequences, merging closely related sequences to remove PCR and sequencing errors. V, D and J gene segments were assigned by aligning CDR3 sequences to IMGT reference sequences. For a sequence to be retained, at least a six-nucleotide match to both a V gene segment and a J gene segment was required. A rearrangement counted as productive if the CDR3 had no stop codons and remained in frame with V and J, and every other rearrangement counted as non-productive. Following IMGT convention, CDR3 was defined as the stretch from the second conserved V-encoded cysteine up to the conserved J-encoded phenylalanine. The earlier analysis of about 620 of the donors excluded sequences that lacked an unambiguous match to a single V gene segment. An earlier analysis of 587 of the donors called V segments functional above 56.7% productive rearrangements and segregating when the between-donor standard deviation exceeded 5%. A statistical classification framework was developed to diagnose cytomegalovirus status using the catalog of TCR beta chain sequences. In a later analysis, V and J genes were assigned by comparing TCR nucleotide sequences against IMGT/GENE-DB human TR gene sequences. Using the TCRdist pipeline, a later analysis assigned CDR3 sequences along with most-parsimonious VDJ recombination scenarios. In a later analysis, each TCR beta chain was defined by its CDR3 amino acid sequence together with its V-gene family, and reads lacking a unique V-gene family were excluded. In a later analysis, fewer than 650 highly shared, low-generation-probability nucleotide sequences were removed to address suspected cross-contamination and a sequencing artifact. For each public chain, a later analysis derived a clonal expansion index from normalized ranks of inferred template counts within each repertoire. In a later analysis, generation probabilities were computed using a VDJ recombination model fitted to out-of-frame rearrangements, and the results were checked against IGoR. A later analysis scored TCR-TCR, TCR-HLA and TCR-CMV co-occurrence with hypergeometric tests, applying a repertoire-size bias correction to TCR pairs. In a later analysis, false discovery rates were estimated by permuting HLA or CMV assignments 20 times. In a later analysis, co-occurring TCRs were grouped using DBSCAN, and TCRdist sequence similarity was added for clustering within HLA-allele-positive subsets. For co-occurrence clustering, repertoires with fewer than 30,000 or more than 120,000 public chains were excluded, along with roughly 5 repertoires with anomalous nucleotide sharing. TCRdb re-hosts the immuneACCESS table, in-frame sequences only. Its copies lack some clones; in the studies checked, an unresolved V gene accounts for under half of them, and the cause for the rest is not known. Clone size and V and J calls were adopted from that table, with D and trimming inferred from the DNA. Across this sample there are over 120,000 clones, with roughly 80% seen only once. The ten largest make up about 5% of the sample.

Details on this clone: The antigen it recognizes is unknown. Base qualities are not recorded, but no much larger clone differs from it by a single base.

The cohort consisted of 666 healthy bone marrow donors. All cohort members were sampled while nominally healthy, although unrecorded immune exposures were likely present. The donor tested CMV seronegative and was one of the 352 seronegative cohort members. A peripheral blood sample was collected from each donor, and TCR beta sequencing was performed on peripheral blood mononuclear cells. Genomic DNA was extracted from the blood cell samples with the Qiagen DNeasy Blood Extraction Kit. The germline V gene gives CDR1 as MDHEN and CDR2 as SYDVKM. Including the terminal cysteine and phenylalanine, the CDR3 comprises 15 residues. Solely the CDR3 DNA is kept, with 45 bases framed from the first base. At the junction V is shortened by 4 bases and J by 5 bases; bases outside the gene matches: 9.

The sequenced sample was PBMCs. The source is a man in his forties in good health and CMV-seronegative. The rearranged segments are TRBV28 and TRBJ2-3; the junction holds 7 bases that match TRBD1. In nucleotide form, the sequence is TGTGCCAGCAGTTCGCACAGGGGAATGGAAGATACGCAGTATTTT. The encoded protein is CASSSHRGMEDTQYF.